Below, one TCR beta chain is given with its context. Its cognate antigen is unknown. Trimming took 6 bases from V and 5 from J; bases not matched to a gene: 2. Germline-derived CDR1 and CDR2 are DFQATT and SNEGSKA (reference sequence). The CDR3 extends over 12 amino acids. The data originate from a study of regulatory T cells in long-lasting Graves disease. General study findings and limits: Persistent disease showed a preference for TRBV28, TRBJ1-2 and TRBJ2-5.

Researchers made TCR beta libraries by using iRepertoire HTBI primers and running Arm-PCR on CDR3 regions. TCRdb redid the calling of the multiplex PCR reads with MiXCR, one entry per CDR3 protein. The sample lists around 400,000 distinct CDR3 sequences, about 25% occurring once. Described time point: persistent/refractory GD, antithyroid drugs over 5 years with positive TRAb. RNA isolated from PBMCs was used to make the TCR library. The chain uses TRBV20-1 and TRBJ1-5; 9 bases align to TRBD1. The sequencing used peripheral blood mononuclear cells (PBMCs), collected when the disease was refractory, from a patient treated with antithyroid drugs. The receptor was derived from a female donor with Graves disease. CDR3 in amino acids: CSARTGDQPQHF. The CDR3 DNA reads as TGCAGTGCAAGGACAGGGGATCAGCCCCAGCATTTT.